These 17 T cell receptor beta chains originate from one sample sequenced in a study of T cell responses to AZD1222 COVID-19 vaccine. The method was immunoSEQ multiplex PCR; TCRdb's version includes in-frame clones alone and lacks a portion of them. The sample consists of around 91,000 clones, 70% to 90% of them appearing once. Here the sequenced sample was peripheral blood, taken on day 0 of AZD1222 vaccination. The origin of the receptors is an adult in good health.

CDR3 protein: CASSPDRGLYGYTF. In nucleotides, the CDR3 is TGTGCCAGCAGCCCGGACAGGGGCTTATATGGCTACACCTTC. J is TRBJ1-2 and V is TRBV5-4, with 9 bases aligning to TRBD1. The CDR3 runs 14 residues. The germline CDR1 and CDR2 sequences are SGHNT and YYREEE (reference sequence). With 4 bases clipped from V and 5 bases from J, the junction kept 6 bases outside the gene matches.

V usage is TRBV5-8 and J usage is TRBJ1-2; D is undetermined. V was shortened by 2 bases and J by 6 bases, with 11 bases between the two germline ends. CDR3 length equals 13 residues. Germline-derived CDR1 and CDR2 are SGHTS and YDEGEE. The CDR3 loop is CASSFPGKDGYTF. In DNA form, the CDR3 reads TGTGCCAGCAGCTTCCCCGGGAAGGATGGCTACACCTTC.

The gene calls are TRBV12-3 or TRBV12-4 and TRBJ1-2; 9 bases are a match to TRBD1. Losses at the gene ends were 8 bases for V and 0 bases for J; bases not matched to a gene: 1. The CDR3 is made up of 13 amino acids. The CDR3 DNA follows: TGTGCCAGCGGACAGGGGCCTAACTATGGCTACACCTTC. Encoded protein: CASGQGPNYGYTF.

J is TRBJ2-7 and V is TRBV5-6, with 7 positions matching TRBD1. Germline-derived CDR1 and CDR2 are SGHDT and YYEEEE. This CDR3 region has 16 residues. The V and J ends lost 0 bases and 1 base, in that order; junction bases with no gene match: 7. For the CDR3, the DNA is TGTGCCAGCAGCTTGGCAGGGGGACAGACATCCTACGAGCAGTACTTC. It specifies CASSLAGGQTSYEQYF. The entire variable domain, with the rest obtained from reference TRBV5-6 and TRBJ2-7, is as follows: DAGVTQSPTHLIKTRGQQVTLRCSPKSGHDTVSWYQQALGQGPQFIFQYYEEEERQRGNFPDRFSGHQFPNYSSELNVNALLLGDSALYLCASSLAGGQTSYEQYFGPGTRLTVT.

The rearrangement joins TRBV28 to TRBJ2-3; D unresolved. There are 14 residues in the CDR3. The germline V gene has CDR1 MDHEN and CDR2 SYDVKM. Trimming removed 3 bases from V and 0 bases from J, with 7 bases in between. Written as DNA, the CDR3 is TGTGCCAGCAGTTTCGACGGGAGCACAGATACGCAGTATTTT. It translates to CASSFDGSTDTQYF.

CDR3 DNA sequence: TGCAGTGCTAGTCGGTTAGCGGGAGACGGCGAGCAGTACTTC. Encoded protein: CSASRLAGDGEQYF. The chain carries TRBV20-1 and TRBJ2-7; TRBD2 aligns across 9 bases. The V and J ends lost 3 bases and 6 bases, in that order; junction bases with no gene match: 9. The CDR3 is 14 residues long. The V gene's germline CDR1 is DFQATT and CDR2 SNEGSKA (reference sequence).

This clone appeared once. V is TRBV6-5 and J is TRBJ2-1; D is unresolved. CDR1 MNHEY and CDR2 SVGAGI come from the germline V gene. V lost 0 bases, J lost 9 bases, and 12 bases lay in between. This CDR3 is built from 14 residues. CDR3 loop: CASSYSVRKTEQFF. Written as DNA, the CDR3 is TGTGCCAGCAGTTACTCGGTCAGGAAAACTGAGCAGTTCTTC.

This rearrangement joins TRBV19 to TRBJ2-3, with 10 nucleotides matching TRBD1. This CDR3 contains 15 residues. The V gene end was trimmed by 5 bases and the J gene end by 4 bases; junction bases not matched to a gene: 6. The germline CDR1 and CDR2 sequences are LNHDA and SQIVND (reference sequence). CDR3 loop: CASSVTGGFADTQYF. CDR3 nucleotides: TGTGCCAGTAGTGTGACAGGGGGCTTCGCAGATACGCAGTATTTT.

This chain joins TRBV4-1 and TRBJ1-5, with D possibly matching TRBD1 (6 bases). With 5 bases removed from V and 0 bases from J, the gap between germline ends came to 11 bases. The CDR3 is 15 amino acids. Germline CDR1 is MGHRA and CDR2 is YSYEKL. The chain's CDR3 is CASSLYRDSNQPQHF. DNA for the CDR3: TGCGCCAGCAGCTTGTACAGGGATAGCAATCAGCCCCAGCATTTT.

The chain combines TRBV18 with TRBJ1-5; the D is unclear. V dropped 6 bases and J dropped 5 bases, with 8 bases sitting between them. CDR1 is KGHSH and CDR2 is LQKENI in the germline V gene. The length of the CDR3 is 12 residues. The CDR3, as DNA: TGTGCCAGCTCTCATCCTGATCAGCCCCAGCATTTT. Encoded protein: CASSHPDQPQHF.

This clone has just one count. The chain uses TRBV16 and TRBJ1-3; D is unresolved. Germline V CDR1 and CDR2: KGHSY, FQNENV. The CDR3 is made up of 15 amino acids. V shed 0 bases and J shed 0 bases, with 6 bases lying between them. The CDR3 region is CASSQSTLSGNTIYF. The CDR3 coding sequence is TGTGCCAGCAGCCAATCGACACTCTCTGGAAACACCATATATTTT.

CDR3 region: CVSCRDTLLYEQYF. CDR3 sequence (DNA): TGTGTTTCCTGTCGGGACACCCTTCTCTACGAGCAGTACTTC. The gene calls are TRBV2 and TRBJ2-7; D might be TRBD1 (6 bases). CDR3 size: 14 residues. In germline, CDR1 is SNHLY, CDR2 FYNNEI.

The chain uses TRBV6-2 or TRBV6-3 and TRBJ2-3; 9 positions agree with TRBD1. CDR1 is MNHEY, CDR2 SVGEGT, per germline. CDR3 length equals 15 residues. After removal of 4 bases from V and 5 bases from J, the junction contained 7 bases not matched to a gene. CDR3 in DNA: TGTGCCAGCAGTTTTTCGACAGGGGGAAGAGATACGCAGTATTTT. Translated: CASSFSTGGRDTQYF.

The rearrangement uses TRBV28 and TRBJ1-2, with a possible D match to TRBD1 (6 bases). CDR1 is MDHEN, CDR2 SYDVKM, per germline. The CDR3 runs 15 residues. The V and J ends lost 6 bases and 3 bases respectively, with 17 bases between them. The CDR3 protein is CASSFTGISDYGYTF. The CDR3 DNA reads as TGTGCCAGCAGCTTCACAGGGATTAGCGACTATGGCTACACCTTC.

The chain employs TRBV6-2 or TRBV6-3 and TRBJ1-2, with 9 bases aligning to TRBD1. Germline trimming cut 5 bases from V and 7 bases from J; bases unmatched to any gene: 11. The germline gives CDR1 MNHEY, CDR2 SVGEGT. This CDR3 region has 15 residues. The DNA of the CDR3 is TGTGCCAGCAGTCCGCCGGGACAGGGATATGGTGGCTACACCTTC. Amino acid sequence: CASSPPGQGYGGYTF.

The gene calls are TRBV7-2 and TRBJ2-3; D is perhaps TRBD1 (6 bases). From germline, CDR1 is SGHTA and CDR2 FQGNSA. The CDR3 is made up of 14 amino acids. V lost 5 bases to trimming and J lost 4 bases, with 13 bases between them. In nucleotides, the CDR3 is TGTGCCAGCAGCCCCCGTAGGGGGTCAGATACGCAGTATTTT. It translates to CASSPRRGSDTQYF.

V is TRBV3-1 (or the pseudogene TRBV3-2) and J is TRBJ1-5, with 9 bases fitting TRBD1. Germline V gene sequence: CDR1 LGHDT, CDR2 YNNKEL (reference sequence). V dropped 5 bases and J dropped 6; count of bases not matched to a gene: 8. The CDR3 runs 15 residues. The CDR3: CASSLDRGRGQPQHF. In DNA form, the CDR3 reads TGTGCCAGCAGCTTGGACAGGGGTAGGGGTCAGCCCCAGCATTTT.